This record looks at one TCR beta chain sequence and its context. The entry originates in a study of T cell changes during pregnancy in multiple sclerosis. Data came from immunoSEQ multiplex PCR; TCRdb stores just in-frame clones and leaves some out. This table has some 51,000 clones, 94% appearing once. In germline, CDR1 is GTSNPN, CDR2 SVGIG (reference sequence). The CDR3 sequence is 14 residues long. The germline V and J ends were trimmed by 4 bases and 2 bases, with 9 bases remaining between them. This chain uses TRBV30 with TRBJ2-6; D unresolved. Sequenced here: CD4+ T cells from peripheral blood mononuclear cells, sampled in the second trimester of pregnancy. This receptor was obtained from a female donor with multiple sclerosis, enrolled in a pregnancy study. The CDR3 nucleotides read TGTGCCTGGAACTATTTCGCTGGGGCCAACGTCCTGACTTTC. Translated, it gives CAWNYFAGANVLTF.